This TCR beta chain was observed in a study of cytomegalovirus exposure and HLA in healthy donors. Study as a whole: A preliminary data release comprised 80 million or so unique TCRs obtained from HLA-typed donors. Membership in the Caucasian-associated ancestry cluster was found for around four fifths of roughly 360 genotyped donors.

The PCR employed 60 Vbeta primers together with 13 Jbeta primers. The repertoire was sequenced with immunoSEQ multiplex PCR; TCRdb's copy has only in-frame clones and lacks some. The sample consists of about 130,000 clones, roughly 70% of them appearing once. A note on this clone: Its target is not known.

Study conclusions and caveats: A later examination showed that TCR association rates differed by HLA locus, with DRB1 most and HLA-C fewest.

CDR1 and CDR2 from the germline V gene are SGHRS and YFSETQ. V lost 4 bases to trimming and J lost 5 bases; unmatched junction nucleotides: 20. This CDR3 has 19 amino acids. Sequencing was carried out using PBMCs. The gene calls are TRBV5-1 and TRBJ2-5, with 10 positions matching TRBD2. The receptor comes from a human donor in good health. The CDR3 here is CASSKASGSGYGAPETQYF. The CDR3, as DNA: TGCGCCAGCAGCAAAGCTAGCGGGAGTGGGTACGGGGCGCCGGAGACCCAGTACTTC.